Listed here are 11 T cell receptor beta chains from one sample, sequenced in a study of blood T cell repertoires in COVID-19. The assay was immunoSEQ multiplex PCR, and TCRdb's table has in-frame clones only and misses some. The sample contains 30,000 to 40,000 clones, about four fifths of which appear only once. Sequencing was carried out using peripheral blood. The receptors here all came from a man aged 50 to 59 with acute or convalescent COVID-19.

CDR3 region: CASSAKTGLNTQYF. The CDR3 DNA reads as TGTGCCAGCTCAGCAAAGACAGGGTTGAATACGCAGTATTTT. The J gene is TRBJ2-3, the V gene TRBV18; 7 positions agree with TRBD1. The CDR3 length is 14 residues. V dropped 5 bases and J dropped 7; count of bases not matched to a gene: 9. CDR1 is KGHSH, CDR2 LQKENI, per germline.

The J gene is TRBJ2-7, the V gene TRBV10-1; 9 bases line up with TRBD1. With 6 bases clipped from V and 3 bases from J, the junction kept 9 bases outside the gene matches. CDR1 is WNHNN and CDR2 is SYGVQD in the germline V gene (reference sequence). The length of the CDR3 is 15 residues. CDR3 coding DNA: TGCGCCAGCAGCAATCCGGGACAGGGTATCTACGAGCAGTACTTC. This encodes CASSNPGQGIYEQYF.

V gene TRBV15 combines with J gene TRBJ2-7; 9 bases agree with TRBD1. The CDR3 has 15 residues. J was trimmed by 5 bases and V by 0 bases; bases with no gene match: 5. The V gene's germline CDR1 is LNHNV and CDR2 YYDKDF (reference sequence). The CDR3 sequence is CATSRDVGTGNEQYF. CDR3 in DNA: TGTGCCACCAGCAGAGATGTGGGGACAGGGAACGAGCAGTACTTC.

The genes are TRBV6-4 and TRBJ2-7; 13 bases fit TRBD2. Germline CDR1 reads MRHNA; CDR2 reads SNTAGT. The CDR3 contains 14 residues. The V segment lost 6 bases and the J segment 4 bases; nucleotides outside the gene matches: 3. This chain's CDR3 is CASSRTSGSYEQYF. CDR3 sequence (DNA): TGTGCCAGCAGCAGGACTAGCGGGAGTTACGAGCAGTACTTC.

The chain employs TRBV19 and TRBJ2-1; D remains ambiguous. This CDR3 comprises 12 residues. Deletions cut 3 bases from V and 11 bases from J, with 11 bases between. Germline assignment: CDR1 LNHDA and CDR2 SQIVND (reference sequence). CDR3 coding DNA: TGTGCCAGTAGTATGGAGTCTGGAAAGCAGTTCTTC. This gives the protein CASSMESGKQFF.

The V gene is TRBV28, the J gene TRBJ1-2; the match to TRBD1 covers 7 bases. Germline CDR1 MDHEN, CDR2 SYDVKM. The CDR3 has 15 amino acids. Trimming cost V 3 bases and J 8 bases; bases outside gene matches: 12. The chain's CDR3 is CASSLTGTSSEGYTF. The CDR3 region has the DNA TGTGCCAGCAGTTTGACAGGGACCAGCTCTGAAGGCTACACCTTC.

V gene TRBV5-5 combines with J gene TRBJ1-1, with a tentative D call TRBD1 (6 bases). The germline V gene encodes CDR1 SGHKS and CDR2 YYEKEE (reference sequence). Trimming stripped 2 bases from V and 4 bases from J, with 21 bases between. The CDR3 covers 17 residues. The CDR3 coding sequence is TGTGCCAGCAGCTTATTGTTCGGGGGGCGAGGGACCACTGAAGCTTTCTTT. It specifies CASSLLFGGRGTTEAFF.

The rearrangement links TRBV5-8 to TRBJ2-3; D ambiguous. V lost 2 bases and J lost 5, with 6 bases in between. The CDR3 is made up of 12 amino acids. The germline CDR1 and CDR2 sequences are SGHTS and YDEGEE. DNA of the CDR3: TGTGCCAGCAGCTTTGGAGTAGATACGCAGTATTTT. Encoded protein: CASSFGVDTQYF.

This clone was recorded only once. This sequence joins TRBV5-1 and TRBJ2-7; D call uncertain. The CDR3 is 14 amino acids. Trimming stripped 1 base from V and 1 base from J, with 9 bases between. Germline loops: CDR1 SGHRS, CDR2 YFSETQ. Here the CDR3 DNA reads TGCGCCAGCAGCTTGAAGTACGGTTCCTACGAGCAGTACTTC. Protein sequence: CASSLKYGSYEQYF. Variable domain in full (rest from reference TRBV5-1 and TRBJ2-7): KAGVTQTPRYLIKTRGQQVTLSCSPISGHRSVSWYQQTPGQGLQFLFEYFSETQRNKGNFPGRFSGRQFSNSRSEMNVSTLELGDSALYLCASSLKYGSYEQYFGPGTRLTVT.

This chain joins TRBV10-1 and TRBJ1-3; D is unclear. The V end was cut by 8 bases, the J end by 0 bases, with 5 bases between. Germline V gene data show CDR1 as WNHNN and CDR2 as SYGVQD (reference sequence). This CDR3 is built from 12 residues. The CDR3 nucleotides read TGCGCCAGCCTTAACTCTGGAAACACCATATATTTT. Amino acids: CASLNSGNTIYF.

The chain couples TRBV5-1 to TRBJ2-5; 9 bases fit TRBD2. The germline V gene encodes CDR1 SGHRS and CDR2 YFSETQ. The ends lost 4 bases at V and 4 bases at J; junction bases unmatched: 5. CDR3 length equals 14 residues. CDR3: CASSARGGGETQYF. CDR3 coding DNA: TGCGCCAGCAGCGCGCGGGGGGGTGGAGAGACCCAGTACTTC. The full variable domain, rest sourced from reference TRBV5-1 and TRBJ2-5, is KAGVTQTPRYLIKTRGQQVTLSCSPISGHRSVSWYQQTPGQGLQFLFEYFSETQRNKGNFPGRFSGRQFSNSRSEMNVSTLELGDSALYLCASSARGGGETQYFGPGTRLLVL.